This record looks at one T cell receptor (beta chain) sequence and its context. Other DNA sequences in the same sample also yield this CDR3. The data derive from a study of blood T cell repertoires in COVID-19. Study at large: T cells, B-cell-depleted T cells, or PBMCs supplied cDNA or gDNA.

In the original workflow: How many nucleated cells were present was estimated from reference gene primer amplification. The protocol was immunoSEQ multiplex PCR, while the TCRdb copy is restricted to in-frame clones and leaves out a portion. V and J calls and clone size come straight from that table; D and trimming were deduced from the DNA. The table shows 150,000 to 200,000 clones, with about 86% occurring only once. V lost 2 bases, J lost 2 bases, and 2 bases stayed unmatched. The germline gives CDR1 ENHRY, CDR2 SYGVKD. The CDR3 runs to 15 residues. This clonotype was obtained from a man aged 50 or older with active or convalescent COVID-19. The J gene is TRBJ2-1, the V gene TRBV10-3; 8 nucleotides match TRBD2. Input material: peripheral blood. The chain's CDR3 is CAISEGSGAYNEQFF. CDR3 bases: TGTGCCATCAGTGAGGGTAGCGGGGCCTACAATGAGCAGTTCTTC.